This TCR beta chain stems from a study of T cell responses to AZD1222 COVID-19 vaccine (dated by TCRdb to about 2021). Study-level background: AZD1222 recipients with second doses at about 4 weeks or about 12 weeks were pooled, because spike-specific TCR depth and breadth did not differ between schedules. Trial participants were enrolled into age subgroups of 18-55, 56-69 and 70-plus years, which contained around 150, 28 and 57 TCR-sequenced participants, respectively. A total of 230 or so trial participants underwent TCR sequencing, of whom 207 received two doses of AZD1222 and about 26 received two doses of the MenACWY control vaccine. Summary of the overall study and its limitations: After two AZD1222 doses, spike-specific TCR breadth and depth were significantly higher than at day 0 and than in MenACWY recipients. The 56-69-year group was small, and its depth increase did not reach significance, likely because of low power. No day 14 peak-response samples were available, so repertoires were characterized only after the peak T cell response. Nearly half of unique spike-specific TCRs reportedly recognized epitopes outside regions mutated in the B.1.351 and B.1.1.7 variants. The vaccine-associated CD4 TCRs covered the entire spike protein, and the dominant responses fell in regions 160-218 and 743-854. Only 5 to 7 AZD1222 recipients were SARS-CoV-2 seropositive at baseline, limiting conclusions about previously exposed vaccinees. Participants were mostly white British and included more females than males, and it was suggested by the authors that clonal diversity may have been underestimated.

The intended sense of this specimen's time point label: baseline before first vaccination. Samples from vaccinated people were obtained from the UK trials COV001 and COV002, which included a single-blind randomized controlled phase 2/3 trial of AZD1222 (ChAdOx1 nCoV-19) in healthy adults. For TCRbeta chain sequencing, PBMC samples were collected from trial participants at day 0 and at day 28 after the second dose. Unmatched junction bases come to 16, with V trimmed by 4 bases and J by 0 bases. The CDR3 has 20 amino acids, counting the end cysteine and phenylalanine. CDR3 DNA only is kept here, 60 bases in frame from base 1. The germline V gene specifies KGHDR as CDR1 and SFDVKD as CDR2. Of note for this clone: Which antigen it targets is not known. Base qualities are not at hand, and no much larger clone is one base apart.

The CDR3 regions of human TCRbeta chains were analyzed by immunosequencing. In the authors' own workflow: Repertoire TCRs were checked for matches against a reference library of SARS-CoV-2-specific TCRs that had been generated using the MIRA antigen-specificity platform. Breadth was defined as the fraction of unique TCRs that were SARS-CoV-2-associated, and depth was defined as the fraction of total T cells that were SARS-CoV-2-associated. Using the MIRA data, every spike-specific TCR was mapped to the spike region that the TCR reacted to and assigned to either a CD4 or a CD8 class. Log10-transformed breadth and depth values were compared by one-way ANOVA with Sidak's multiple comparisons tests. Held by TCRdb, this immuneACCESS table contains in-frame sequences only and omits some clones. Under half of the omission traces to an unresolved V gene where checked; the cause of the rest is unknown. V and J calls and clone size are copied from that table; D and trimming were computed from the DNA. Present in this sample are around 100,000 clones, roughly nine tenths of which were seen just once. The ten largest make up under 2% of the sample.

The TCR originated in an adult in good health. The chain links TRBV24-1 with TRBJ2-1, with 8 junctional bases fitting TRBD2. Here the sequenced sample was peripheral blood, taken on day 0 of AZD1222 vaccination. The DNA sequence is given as TGTGCCACCAGTGACCCCACGGGACTAGGACTGTCTAGCTCCTACAATGAGCAGTTCTTC. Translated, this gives CATSDPTGLGLSSSYNEQFF.